In this sample, the clone carrying this TCR beta chain turned up many times. The antigen remains unidentified. The record originates from a study of T cells in Graves' hyperthyroidism and ophthalmopathy. General study results and limits: Progression to ophthalmopathy was predicted a median of roughly 6.8 months early.

First hyperthyroidism diagnosis is when the blood sample was obtained, before any ophthalmopathy symptoms. TCR beta CDR3 sequences were amplified from RNA transcripts. The TCR CDR3 first-round RT-PCR relied on the HTBI primer set. One entry per CDR3 protein, called by TCRdb with MiXCR from the multiplex PCR reads. The profile shows more than 250,000 distinct CDR3 sequences, 12% to 15% of them singletons. Source material: blood. The TCR sequence derives from a woman between 50 and 59 years old with Graves' hyperthyroidism that later progressed to Graves' ophthalmopathy.

The CDR3: CASSPQWDREFYEQYF. In DNA form, the CDR3 reads TGTGCCAGCAGCCCCCAGTGGGACAGAGAGTTCTACGAGCAGTACTTC. The chain has TRBV9 and TRBJ2-7; 7 nucleotides match TRBD1. CDR3 length equals 16 residues. The germline gives CDR1 SGDLS, CDR2 YYNGEE. V shed 4 bases, J shed 3 bases, and the junction held 13 bases outside the gene matches. The complete variable domain, with remaining parts taken from reference TRBV9 and TRBJ2-7, reads DSGVTQTPKHLITATGQRVTLRCSPRSGDLSVYWYQQSLDQGLQFLIQYYNGEERAKGNILERFSAQQFPDLHSELNLSSLELGDSALYFCASSPQWDREFYEQYFGPGTRLTVT.